Listed below are T cell receptor beta chains from one sample, sequenced in a study of metastatic and nonmetastatic thyroid tumors. TCRdb recomputed clones from the PCR reads via MiXCR. This sample has 15,000 to 20,000 clones, with 15% to 18% found just once. The sequenced sample consisted of blood. All receptors derive from a female donor with papillary thyroid cancer or a benign thyroid nodule (not recorded which). Some clones in this sample may be carry-over from other donors' samples. Each CDR3 is given with its conserved first and last residue. D genes are given only for firm matches. Clone size is not always given. Where it is, it says once, few, many or a class for expanded clones.

NA,TRBJ1-6,TRBV6-1,medium-sized,CASSPSGISPLHF,TGTGCCAGCAGCCCCAGTGGGATTTCACCCCTCCACTTT
NA,TRBJ2-1,TRBV20-1,many,CSARAGAGAPLFYNEQFF,TGCAGTGCTAGAGCGGGCGCAGGGGCCCCATTATTTTACAATGAGCAGTTCTTC
TRBD1,TRBJ2-5,TRBV10-1,many,CASSSTGAETQYF,TGCGCCAGCAGCTCGACAGGGGCGGAGACCCAGTACTTC
NA,TRBJ1-2,TRBV20-1,NA,CSARDLGGPYGYTF,TGCAGTGCTAGAGATCTCGGGGGGCCATATGGCTACACCTTC
TRBD2,TRBJ2-1,TRBV11-2,NA,CASSLVGGDEQFF,TGTGCCAGCAGCTTAGTTGGGGGGGATGAGCAGTTCTTC
NA,TRBJ2-5,TRBV11-2,many,CASSFWASTVETQYF,TGTGCCAGCAGCTTTTGGGCTAGTACGGTAGAGACCCAGTACTTC
TRBD1,TRBJ1-6,TRBV3-1,many,CASSQATGTLHF,TGTGCCAGCAGCCAAGCGACAGGGACCCTCCACTTT
NA,TRBJ1-2,TRBV29-1,many,CSVDLTGTTSYGYTF,TGCAGCGTTGACCTCACAGGTACTACCAGCTATGGCTACACCTTC
TRBD2,TRBJ2-5,TRBV5-1,NA,CASSLGLLAVPQETQYF,TGCGCCAGCAGCTTAGGCCTACTAGCGGTGCCACAAGAGACCCAGTACTTC
NA,TRBJ2-5,TRBV7-2,many,CASTTRVQETQYF,TGTGCCAGCACCACTCGCGTTCAAGAGACCCAGTACTTC
NA,TRBJ2-1,TRBV2,few,CASSYFGGNEQFF,TGTGCCAGCAGTTACTTCGGGGGCAATGAGCAGTTCTTC
TRBD1,TRBJ2-5,TRBV12-3/TRBV12-4,medium-sized,CASSPTGMVETQYF,TGTGCCAGCAGCCCGACAGGGATGGTAGAGACCCAGTACTTC
TRBD1,TRBJ1-2,TRBV18,many,CASSPPGTGGFGYTF,TGTGCCAGCTCACCACCGGGGACAGGGGGCTTTGGCTACACCTTC
NA,TRBJ2-7,TRBV7-6,many,CASSLRLDSRQYF,TGTGCCAGCAGCTTAAGGCTCGACTCCCGGCAGTACTTC
TRBD1,TRBJ1-5,TRBV10-3,many,CAISEGTGSLSNQPQHF,TGTGCCATCAGTGAAGGGACAGGGAGTTTGAGCAATCAGCCCCAGCATTTT
NA,TRBJ1-5,TRBV19,many,CASLGGNYQPQHF,TGTGCCAGCCTGGGGGGAAACTATCAGCCCCAGCATTTT
TRBD2,TRBJ2-7,TRBV11-2,many,CASSPSSGSYEQYF,TGTGCCAGCAGCCCCTCTAGCGGGAGTTACGAGCAGTACTTC
NA,TRBJ1-1,TRBV30,once,CAWTPAGCTQNAEAFF,TGTGCCTGGACCCCGGCAGGGTGTACGCAGAACGCTGAAGCTTTCTTT
TRBD1,TRBJ1-2,TRBV6-5,medium-sized,CASSYDRDTYGYTF,TGTGCCAGCAGTTACGACAGGGACACCTATGGCTACACCTTC
NA,TRBJ1-5,TRBV2,many,CASSEIPRQGGHF,TGTGCCAGCAGTGAAATACCCCGGCAGGGTGGGCATTTT
NA,TRBJ1-2,TRBV3-1,NA,CASSLLDSGFDGYTF,TGTGCCAGCAGCCTTTTGGATTCAGGTTTCGACGGCTACACCTTC
NA,TRBJ2-7,TRBV11-1,many,CASSVWDPRGSRTYEQYF,TGTGCCAGCAGCGTATGGGACCCCAGGGGTAGTAGAACCTACGAGCAGTACTTC
TRBD2,TRBJ2-5,TRBV4-1,NA,CASSHGTSVQETQYF,TGCGCCAGCAGCCACGGGACTAGCGTCCAAGAGACCCAGTACTTC
NA,TRBJ1-4,TRBV9,many,CASSVVPGDEKLFF,TGTGCCAGCAGCGTAGTTCCCGGGGACGAAAAACTGTTTTTT
NA,TRBJ2-5,TRBV10-1,many,CASSEGSGVQETQYF,TGCGCCAGCAGTGAAGGTTCGGGGGTCCAAGAGACCCAGTACTTC